Presented here are 24 T cell receptor beta chains from one specimen sequenced in a study of cytomegalovirus exposure and HLA in healthy donors. Assay used: immunoSEQ multiplex PCR; TCRdb lists only in-frame clones, some missing. The sample holds about 74,000 clones, roughly 94% seen once. The sequencing sample was made of PBMCs. The receptors were sampled from a man younger than 35 in good health and CMV-seropositive.

The chain has TRBV7-9 and TRBJ2-1, with 13 bases identical to TRBD2. The germline V gene encodes CDR1 SEHNR and CDR2 FQNEAQ (reference sequence). This CDR3 region has 15 residues. Losses at the gene ends were 5 bases for V and 3 bases for J; bases not matched to a gene: 1. CDR3 protein: CASSRTSGGYNEQFF. The CDR3 DNA sequence: TGTGCCAGCAGCCGGACTAGCGGGGGCTACAATGAGCAGTTCTTC.

The chain couples TRBV5-1 to TRBJ1-1; TRBD1 aligns across 7 bases. The CDR3 is 13 residues long. CDR1 is SGHRS and CDR2 is YFSETQ in the germline V gene. V was pared by 4 bases and J by 8 bases, with 8 bases of the junction left unmatched. The CDR3 DNA sequence: TGCGCCAGCAGCCCCGACAGGGCAGAGGAAGCTTTCTTT. Its protein product is CASSPDRAEEAFF.

The chain couples TRBV27 to TRBJ2-3, with no clear D. The CDR3 covers 13 residues. Germline values: CDR1 MNHEY, CDR2 SMNVEV (reference sequence). Trimming cost V 1 base and J 6 bases, with 8 bases left between them. CDR3 in amino acids: CASSLYPSDTQYF. The CDR3 region has the DNA TGTGCCAGCAGTTTATACCCGAGCGATACGCAGTATTTT.

This clone showed up just once. The rearrangement links TRBV5-6 to TRBJ2-7, with TRBD2 matching 14 bases. This CDR3 region has 15 residues. Unmatched junction bases numbered 8, after V lost 5 bases and J lost 7 bases. The germline V gene encodes CDR1 SGHDT and CDR2 YYEEEE. The CDR3 nucleotides are TGTGCCAGCAGGGGGACGGGACTAGCGGGAGAAGAGCAGTACTTC. Translated, it gives CASRGTGLAGEEQYF.

The V call is TRBV4-1, the J call TRBJ2-7; 7 bases are a match to TRBD2. The ends lost 4 bases at V and 4 bases at J; junction bases unmatched: 13. The CDR3 is made up of 16 amino acids. Per germline, CDR1 MGHRA and CDR2 YSYEKL. This CDR3 reads CASSPSPLRGVYEQYF. DNA of the CDR3: TGCGCCAGCAGCCCCTCACCTCTTCGGGGGGTTTACGAGCAGTACTTC.

J is TRBJ2-1 and V is TRBV5-1, with TRBD1 identical over 7 bases. The CDR3 contains 14 residues. V was pared by 4 bases and J by 6 bases, with 7 bases of the junction left unmatched. Germline V CDR1 and CDR2: SGHRS, YFSETQ. The CDR3 region is CASSGDSFRNEQFF. Here the CDR3 DNA reads TGCGCCAGCAGCGGGGACAGCTTTCGCAATGAGCAGTTCTTC. The full variable domain, its missing parts supplied by reference TRBV5-1 and TRBJ2-1, is KAGVTQTPRYLIKTRGQQVTLSCSPISGHRSVSWYQQTPGQGLQFLFEYFSETQRNKGNFPGRFSGRQFSNSRSEMNVSTLELGDSALYLCASSGDSFRNEQFFGPGTRLTVL.

This chain joins TRBV28 and TRBJ2-3, with 10 bases matching TRBD2. V lost 9 bases, J lost 8 bases, and 8 bases stayed unmatched. The CDR3 runs 13 residues. Per germline, CDR1 MDHEN and CDR2 SYDVKM. Here the CDR3 reads CASLAGDRGTQYF. CDR3 bases: TGTGCCAGTCTAGCGGGAGATCGAGGTACGCAGTATTTT.

V gene TRBV28 combines with J gene TRBJ2-1, with 9 bases fitting TRBD1. The V gene's germline CDR1 is MDHEN and CDR2 SYDVKM. The CDR3 is 14 amino acids. J lost 12 bases, V lost 2 bases, and 8 bases had no gene match. CDR3 nucleotide sequence: TGTGCCAGCAGTTTAGGGACAGGGACCGCCGGGCAGTTCTTC. Encoded protein: CASSLGTGTAGQFF.

This sequence joins TRBV11-2 and TRBJ2-7, with 10 bases lining up with TRBD1. V was clipped by 3 bases and J by 3 bases; unmatched bases: 2. This CDR3 region has 14 residues. Germline V gives CDR1 SGHAT, CDR2 FQNNGV. The CDR3 loop is CASSFGTGDYEQYF. As DNA, the CDR3 is TGTGCCAGCAGCTTCGGGACAGGGGACTACGAGCAGTACTTC. Full variable domain (missing parts from reference TRBV11-2 and TRBJ2-7): EAGVAQSPRYKIIEKRQSVAFWCNPISGHATLYWYQQILGQGPKLLIQFQNNGVVDDSQLPKDRFSAERLKGVDSTLKIQPAKLEDSAVYLCASSFGTGDYEQYFGPGTRLTVT.

The chain carries TRBV11-3 and TRBJ2-7; the match to TRBD1 covers 8 bases. The J segment lost 0 bases and the V segment lost 4 bases, leaving 5 bases of the junction unmatched. Germline V gives CDR1 SGHNT, CDR2 YENEEA. CDR3 size: 15 residues. The CDR3 here is CASSSRTGNSYEQYF. For the CDR3, the DNA is TGTGCCAGCAGCTCCCGGACAGGGAACTCCTACGAGCAGTACTTC.

This rearrangement joins TRBV14 to TRBJ1-1, with 9 bases fitting TRBD1. The CDR3 contains 14 residues. V was clipped by 8 bases and J by 0 bases; unmatched bases: 4. Germline V CDR1 and CDR2: SGHDN, FVKESK. The chain's CDR3 is CASSDRGLNTEAFF. CDR3 sequence (DNA): TGTGCCAGCTCGGACAGGGGCTTGAACACTGAAGCTTTCTTT.

The chain combines TRBV7-3 with TRBJ1-1; the match to TRBD1 covers 8 bases. Unmatched junction bases numbered 6, after V lost 5 bases and J lost 1 base. From germline, CDR1 is SGHTA and CDR2 FQGTGA. The CDR3 loop spans 15 amino acids. CDR3: CASSPGQGGNTEAFF. CDR3 DNA sequence: TGTGCCAGCAGCCCCGGACAGGGCGGGAACACTGAAGCTTTCTTT.

This clone was detected once. The chain has TRBV5-1 and TRBJ2-2; TRBD1 matches at 12 bases. Germline CDR1 SGHRS, CDR2 YFSETQ. The J segment lost 2 bases and the V segment lost 3 bases, leaving 8 bases of the junction unmatched. The CDR3 consists of 18 residues. The CDR3 loop reads CASSSGTGGSLNTGELFF. The CDR3 DNA reads as TGCGCCAGCAGCTCCGGGACAGGGGGCTCCTTAAACACCGGGGAGCTGTTTTTT. Full variable domain (rest looked up from reference TRBV5-1 and TRBJ2-2): KAGVTQTPRYLIKTRGQQVTLSCSPISGHRSVSWYQQTPGQGLQFLFEYFSETQRNKGNFPGRFSGRQFSNSRSEMNVSTLELGDSALYLCASSSGTGGSLNTGELFFGEGSRLTVL.

The chain uses TRBV28 and TRBJ2-7; possible D gene TRBD2, 5 bases. Germline lookup yields CDR1 MDHEN and CDR2 SYDVKM. V dropped 6 bases and J dropped 4 bases, with 13 bases sitting between them. The CDR3 loop spans 13 amino acids. The CDR3 DNA reads TGTGCCAGCAGCCCCCCCGGGAAGTACGAGCAGTACTTC. The encoded protein is CASSPPGKYEQYF. Full variable domain (remainder filled in from reference TRBV28 and TRBJ2-7): DVKVTQSSRYLVKRTGEKVFLECVQDMDHENMFWYRQDPGLGLRLIYFSYDVKMKEKGDIPEGYSVSREKKERFSLILESASTNQTSMYLCASSPPGKYEQYFGPGTRLTVT.

J is TRBJ2-6 and V is TRBV5-6; 7 positions match TRBD2. The CDR3 has 16 amino acids. Germline-derived CDR1 and CDR2 are SGHDT and YYEEEE. J gave up 2 bases and V 4 bases, and 6 bases lay outside the gene matches. In nucleotides, the CDR3 is TGTGCCAGCAGCCCAACTGGGAGGGCTGGGGCCAACGTCCTGACTTTC. Translated, it gives CASSPTGRAGANVLTF.

This chain connects TRBV13 to TRBJ2-2; D is perhaps TRBD2 (5 bases). Between the trimmed V and J ends, which lost 4 bases and 5 bases, there was a span of 17 bases. CDR1 PRHDT and CDR2 FYEKMQ come from the germline V gene (reference sequence). CDR3 length equals 16 residues. The CDR3 DNA sequence: TGTGCCAGCAGCTCGCACGTTAGCCCGGGAACCGGGGAGCTGTTTTTT. As protein: CASSSHVSPGTGELFF.

The rearrangement links TRBV5-1 to TRBJ2-5; TRBD1 matches at 8 bases. Germline CDR1 and CDR2: SGHRS and YFSETQ. V gave up 0 bases and J gave up 2 bases; unmatched junction bases: 6. The CDR3 covers 16 residues. The CDR3 spells CASSLGTGLGQETQYF. The CDR3 nucleotides are TGCGCCAGCAGCTTGGGGACAGGGCTGGGACAAGAGACCCAGTACTTC. Together with reference TRBV5-1 and TRBJ2-5, the CDR3 gives the full variable domain: KAGVTQTPRYLIKTRGQQVTLSCSPISGHRSVSWYQQTPGQGLQFLFEYFSETQRNKGNFPGRFSGRQFSNSRSEMNVSTLELGDSALYLCASSLGTGLGQETQYFGPGTRLLVL.

V gene TRBV5-1 combines with J gene TRBJ1-1; D remains ambiguous. Trimming took off 0 bases at V and 3 bases at J, with 9 bases between the two ends. Per the germline V gene, CDR1 is SGHRS and CDR2 is YFSETQ. CDR3 length: 14 residues. CDR3 DNA: TGCGCCAGCAGCTTGGGAGGGTGGGACACTGAAGCTTTCTTT. Encoded protein: CASSLGGWDTEAFF.

The chain carries TRBV10-3 and TRBJ1-3; possible D gene TRBD1, 5 bases. The V and J ends lost 4 bases and 0 bases respectively, with 16 bases between them. This CDR3 is 17 amino acids long. Germline values: CDR1 ENHRY, CDR2 SYGVKD. The CDR3, as DNA: TGTGCCATCAGTGGTGGAGGGGCGAAACACTCTGGAAACACCATATATTTT. This translates into CAISGGGAKHSGNTIYF.

The genes are TRBV28 and TRBJ2-3; TRBD2 aligns across 14 bases. The V gene end was trimmed by 6 bases and the J gene end by 8 bases; junction bases not matched to a gene: 10. The CDR3 loop spans 16 amino acids. CDR1 is MDHEN and CDR2 is SYDVKM in the germline V gene. This CDR3 is CASRATSGRAPGTQYF. Written as DNA, the CDR3 is TGTGCCAGCAGAGCGACTAGCGGGAGGGCCCCAGGTACGCAGTATTTT.

In this sample, this clone turned up a few times. The genes are TRBV6-5 and TRBJ1-3; 7 bases fit TRBD1. CDR1 is MNHEY and CDR2 is SVGAGI in the germline V gene. J gave up 0 bases and V 4 bases, and 0 bases lay outside the gene matches. This CDR3 comprises 14 residues. The CDR3 DNA sequence: TGTGCCAGCAGTTGGGACAGCTCTGGAAACACCATATATTTT. It specifies CASSWDSSGNTIYF.

V usage is TRBV28 and J usage is TRBJ1-1; TRBD1 aligns across 9 bases. Germline V gene data show CDR1 as MDHEN and CDR2 as SYDVKM. This CDR3 has 14 residues. Germline trimming cut 6 bases from V and 5 bases from J; bases unmatched to any gene: 7. CDR3 in amino acids: CASRLTGGATEAFF. Here the CDR3 DNA reads TGTGCCAGCAGACTCACAGGGGGCGCAACTGAAGCTTTCTTT. Together with reference TRBV28 and TRBJ1-1, the CDR3 gives the full variable domain: DVKVTQSSRYLVKRTGEKVFLECVQDMDHENMFWYRQDPGLGLRLIYFSYDVKMKEKGDIPEGYSVSREKKERFSLILESASTNQTSMYLCASRLTGGATEAFFGQGTRLTVV.

V is TRBV2 and J is TRBJ2-7, with a weak D call TRBD1 (6 bases). Trimming pared 6 bases from V and 7 bases from J, leaving 16 bases between. CDR3 length equals 13 residues. Looked up from germline, CDR1 is SNHLY and CDR2 is FYNNEI. CDR3 protein: CASRDQGNGEQYF. The CDR3 bases are TGTGCCAGCAGAGATCAGGGGAACGGGGAGCAGTACTTC.

This clone is a singleton in its sample. The chain joins TRBV4-2 to TRBJ2-1; D possibly corresponds to TRBD1 (5 bases). In germline, CDR1 is LGHNA, CDR2 YNFKEQ. This CDR3 comprises 16 residues. Trimming pared 1 base from V and 2 bases from J, leaving 12 bases between. The DNA for the CDR3 is TGTGCCAGCAGCCAAGCCTGGACATCTGCCTACAATGAGCAGTTCTTC. Its translation is CASSQAWTSAYNEQFF.